This passage covers 30 T cell receptor beta chains from one sample sequenced in a study of cytomegalovirus exposure and HLA in healthy donors. 60 Vbeta and 13 Jbeta primers were used in PCR. Produced via immunoSEQ multiplex PCR; TCRdb's table is partial and in-frame only. The sample has more than 130,000 clones; roughly 73% are singletons. Sequencing was carried out using PBMCs. The receptor set was obtained from a human donor in good health.

The rearrangement uses TRBV7-9 and TRBJ2-1, with a possible D match to TRBD2 (5 bases). The CDR3 runs to 12 residues. In germline, CDR1 is SEHNR, CDR2 FQNEAQ (reference sequence). With 4 bases removed from V and 5 bases from J, the gap between germline ends came to 6 bases. CDR3: CASSWENNEQFF. CDR3 DNA: TGTGCCAGCAGCTGGGAGAACAATGAGCAGTTCTTC.

The CDR3 spells CAWSAVAGELFF. In nucleotides, the CDR3 is TGTGCCTGGAGCGCTGTAGCCGGGGAGCTGTTTTTT. The chain links TRBV30 to TRBJ2-2; D is ambiguous. V was trimmed by 3 bases and J by 6 bases, leaving 8 bases between them. Germline lookup yields CDR1 GTSNPN and CDR2 SVGIG (reference sequence). The CDR3 has 12 residues.

The genes are TRBV2 and TRBJ2-7; 12 positions match TRBD1. Germline trimming cut 6 bases from V and 4 bases from J; bases unmatched to any gene: 4. Germline loops: CDR1 SNHLY, CDR2 FYNNEI. There are 14 residues in the CDR3. CDR3 nucleotides: TGTGCCAGCAGGGGGACAGGGGGCTGGTACGAGCAGTACTTC. It yields the protein CASRGTGGWYEQYF.

The chain is built from TRBV5-1 and TRBJ2-7, with TRBD1 identical over 12 bases. CDR3 size: 15 residues. Germline V gene data show CDR1 as SGHRS and CDR2 as YFSETQ. Trimming at V came to 6 bases and at J to 6 bases, leaving 10 bases not matched to a gene. CDR3 region: CASNIIGTGGREQYF. CDR3 sequence (DNA): TGCGCCAGCAACATTATCGGGACAGGGGGCCGCGAGCAGTACTTC. Variable domain in full (rest from reference TRBV5-1 and TRBJ2-7): KAGVTQTPRYLIKTRGQQVTLSCSPISGHRSVSWYQQTPGQGLQFLFEYFSETQRNKGNFPGRFSGRQFSNSRSEMNVSTLELGDSALYLCASNIIGTGGREQYFGPGTRLTVT.

This clone has just a few counts. The chain has TRBV5-1 and TRBJ1-2; D not resolved. Trimming stripped 0 bases from V and 8 bases from J, with 17 bases between. CDR3 length: 15 residues. Germline CDR1 and CDR2: SGHRS and YFSETQ. DNA of the CDR3: TGCGCCAGCAGCTTGGGAGGAGGGCAGAATTCGGGCTACACCTTC. Protein: CASSLGGGQNSGYTF.

V gene TRBV5-1 combines with J gene TRBJ2-1; 10 bases fit TRBD2. The CDR3 has 18 residues. Germline V gives CDR1 SGHRS, CDR2 YFSETQ. V lost 3 bases, J lost 1 base, and 10 bases stayed unmatched. This CDR3 is CASSSTSGSLKSYNEQFF. Written as DNA, the CDR3 is TGCGCCAGCAGCTCGACTAGCGGGTCCCTGAAATCCTACAATGAGCAGTTCTTC.

The chain uses TRBV28 and TRBJ1-1; 7 positions match TRBD1. This CDR3 spans 15 amino acids. Germline V CDR1 and CDR2: MDHEN, SYDVKM. J gave up 0 bases and V 9 bases, and 10 bases lay outside the gene matches. CDR3 region: CASHTGDGVNTEAFF. The CDR3 DNA is TGTGCCAGTCATACAGGGGACGGGGTGAACACTGAAGCTTTCTTT.

This chain connects TRBV19 to TRBJ2-5; TRBD1 matches at 7 bases. J was trimmed by 4 bases and V by 4 bases; bases with no gene match: 3. Germline assignment: CDR1 LNHDA and CDR2 SQIVND (reference sequence). There are 13 residues in the CDR3. The CDR3 loop is CASSTTGTETQYF. The CDR3 DNA reads as TGTGCCAGTAGTACGACAGGGACAGAGACCCAGTACTTC.

The rearrangement links TRBV5-1 to TRBJ1-4; 8 bases fit TRBD1. This CDR3 has 14 amino acids. Germline V CDR1 and CDR2: SGHRS, YFSETQ. V lost 4 bases and J lost 8; bases outside the gene matches: 7. CDR3: CASSPAGGDEKLFF. The CDR3 DNA follows: TGCGCCAGCAGCCCCGCAGGGGGCGACGAAAAACTGTTTTTT.

V is TRBV6-1 and J is TRBJ1-2; D unclear. This CDR3 region has 14 residues. Germline CDR1 and CDR2: MNHNS and SASEGT. Trimming left V 3 bases short and J 8 bases short, with 16 bases between. CDR3 in DNA: TGTGCCAGCAGTGATATCTGGTCTGGGCCAGGCTACACCTTC. It encodes CASSDIWSGPGYTF.

This chain connects TRBV19 to TRBJ2-2; TRBD2 agrees at 15 bases. V lost 4 bases and J lost 5; bases outside the gene matches: 2. Germline V CDR1 and CDR2: LNHDA, SQIVND (reference sequence). This CDR3 spans 16 amino acids. CDR3 region: CASSTGLAGGTGELFF. Written as DNA, the CDR3 is TGTGCCAGTAGTACGGGACTAGCGGGAGGTACCGGGGAGCTGTTTTTT.

V and J are TRBV4-2 and TRBJ1-2; possible D gene TRBD1, 5 bases. The CDR3 loop spans 16 amino acids. Trimming took off 0 bases at V and 8 bases at J, with 19 bases between the two ends. The germline gives CDR1 LGHNA, CDR2 YNFKEQ. CDR3 bases: TGTGCCAGCAGCCAAGATTTGGAAATTTGGGGGGGAGGCTACACCTTC. Translating gives CASSQDLEIWGGGYTF.

The V and J genes are TRBV5-1 and TRBJ1-2, with 8 bases that match TRBD1. V gave up 1 base and J gave up 6 bases; unmatched junction bases: 5. Germline V gives CDR1 SGHRS, CDR2 YFSETQ. The CDR3 spans 14 residues. The CDR3 protein is CASSLYRGRDGYTF. CDR3 nucleotide sequence: TGCGCCAGCAGCTTGTACAGGGGGAGAGATGGCTACACCTTC.

V usage is TRBV27 and J usage is TRBJ1-3; TRBD1 matches at 7 bases. CDR1 and CDR2 (germline): MNHEY, SMNVEV (reference sequence). The CDR3 extends over 17 amino acids. V dropped 7 bases and J dropped 4; count of bases not matched to a gene: 16. The CDR3: CASTLGRQGLGGNTIYF. CDR3 DNA: TGTGCCAGCACCCTGGGGAGACAGGGTTTGGGGGGAAACACCATATATTTT.

The chain uses TRBV9 and TRBJ2-3, with a tentative D call TRBD2 (6 bases). Trimming left V 0 bases short and J 5 bases short, with 13 bases between. Germline-derived CDR1 and CDR2 are SGDLS and YYNGEE. The CDR3 is 15 amino acids. The CDR3: CASSVGGAGRDTQYF. CDR3 nucleotides: TGTGCCAGCAGCGTAGGAGGGGCCGGGAGAGATACGCAGTATTTT.

The J gene is TRBJ1-4, the V gene TRBV30; D is uncertain. Trimming took off 2 bases at V and 4 bases at J, with 5 bases between the two ends. The germline V gene encodes CDR1 GTSNPN and CDR2 SVGIG (reference sequence). The CDR3 is made up of 12 amino acids. CDR3 residues: CAWSRVNEKLFF. CDR3 nucleotide sequence: TGTGCCTGGAGTCGGGTTAATGAAAAACTGTTTTTT.

The chain is built from TRBV29-1 and TRBJ1-4; possibly TRBD1 for D (5 bases). Trimming stripped 2 bases from V and 12 bases from J, with 10 bases between. CDR3 length equals 11 residues. Germline values: CDR1 SQVTM, CDR2 ANQGSEA. CDR3 in amino acids: CSVEWQGELFF. As DNA, the CDR3 is TGCAGCGTTGAATGGCAGGGCGAACTGTTTTTT.

The chain is built from TRBV14 and TRBJ2-3; TRBD1 agrees at 8 bases. Losses at the gene ends were 6 bases for V and 4 bases for J; bases not matched to a gene: 6. The CDR3 runs to 14 residues. CDR1 SGHDN and CDR2 FVKESK come from the germline V gene. The CDR3 here is CASRRTGLSDTQYF. The CDR3 DNA reads TGTGCCAGCAGGAGGACAGGGTTGTCAGATACGCAGTATTTT.

This clone has a handful of counts. The CDR3 loop reads CSVEDRGEFF. The CDR3 bases are TGCAGCGTTGAAGATCGGGGTGAGTTCTTC. The chain combines TRBV29-1 with TRBJ2-1; D is perhaps TRBD2 (5 bases). The CDR3 covers 10 residues. Between the trimmed V and J ends, which lost 0 bases and 14 bases, there was a span of 8 bases. Germline V gene sequence: CDR1 SQVTM, CDR2 ANQGSEA.

This sequence joins TRBV7-9 and TRBJ1-2; 7 bases are shared with TRBD1. The V segment lost 5 bases and the J segment 8 bases; nucleotides outside the gene matches: 5. Germline CDR1 and CDR2: SEHNR and FQNEAQ (reference sequence). The CDR3 is 12 amino acids. The CDR3 region has the DNA TGTGCCAGCAGCCAGACAGGGAAGGGCTACACCTTC. This encodes CASSQTGKGYTF.

The chain links TRBV7-6 to TRBJ1-1, with 8 bases that match TRBD1. Germline CDR1 reads SGHVS; CDR2 reads FNYEAQ. This CDR3 region has 13 residues. V lost 5 bases to trimming and J lost 8 bases; unmatched junction nucleotides: 7. The DNA of the CDR3 is TGTGCCAGCAGCCCTGGGACAGGTTTCGAAGCTTTCTTT. Translated, it gives CASSPGTGFEAFF.

This clone has a handful of counts. This chain links TRBV6-5 with TRBJ1-2, with TRBD1 as a possible D gene (6 bases). The V gene's germline CDR1 is MNHEY and CDR2 SVGAGI. V lost 6 bases, J lost 5 bases, and 13 bases lay in between. The CDR3 has 13 amino acids. The CDR3 here is CASRSTGQYGYTF. CDR3 bases: TGTGCCAGCAGATCAACAGGGCAATATGGCTACACCTTC.

This clone was observed a few times. The rearrangement links TRBV6-1 to TRBJ2-6; D perhaps matches TRBD2 (5 bases). V was shortened by 5 bases and J by 1 base, with 9 bases between the two germline ends. This CDR3 comprises 15 residues. The germline V gene encodes CDR1 MNHNS and CDR2 SASEGT. The CDR3 protein is CASSQRLSGANVLTF. The CDR3 DNA reads TGTGCCAGCAGTCAGCGGTTATCTGGGGCCAACGTCCTGACTTTC.

The chain links TRBV6-1 to TRBJ2-3; TRBD2 matches 7 bases. Unmatched junction bases numbered 10, after V lost 11 bases and J lost 5 bases. Germline V gene data show CDR1 as MNHNS and CDR2 as SASEGT. The CDR3 contains 13 residues. DNA of the CDR3: TGTGCCGGGGGAGGGAGAACGAAAGATACGCAGTATTTT. Protein product: CAGGGRTKDTQYF.

This sequence joins TRBV11-2 and TRBJ2-1, with D unresolved. The V gene's germline CDR1 is SGHAT and CDR2 FQNNGV. The CDR3 sequence is 12 residues long. Trimming left V 5 bases short and J 12 bases short, with 14 bases between. The CDR3 is CASSPGLIGQFF. The CDR3 DNA follows: TGTGCCAGCAGCCCCGGTTTGATCGGGCAGTTCTTC.

V usage is TRBV6-1 and J usage is TRBJ1-1; TRBD1 aligns across 7 bases. The ends lost 6 bases at V and 4 bases at J; junction bases unmatched: 5. The CDR3 contains 13 residues. Germline V lookup: CDR1 MNHNS, CDR2 SASEGT. The CDR3 coding sequence is TGTGCCAGCAGGCACGGGACAGTCACTGAAGCTTTCTTT. Its protein product is CASRHGTVTEAFF.

V is TRBV29-1 and J is TRBJ1-2, with TRBD1 matching over 7 bases. The CDR3 runs 14 residues. CDR1 and CDR2 (germline): SQVTM, ANQGSEA. The V and J ends lost 4 bases and 5 bases, in that order; junction bases with no gene match: 10. The CDR3 protein is CSVVGGQKSYGYTF. The CDR3 bases are TGCAGCGTTGTAGGGGGACAGAAGTCTTATGGCTACACCTTC.

The chain links TRBV6-1 to TRBJ1-5; weak D call: TRBD1 (5 bases). Trimming removed 7 bases at V and 5 bases at J, with 15 bases between. CDR1 and CDR2 (germline): MNHNS, SASEGT. This CDR3 has 14 amino acids. CDR3 amino acids: CASTQSGEDQPQHF. The CDR3 DNA follows: TGTGCCAGCACCCAATCGGGGGAGGATCAGCCCCAGCATTTT.

The chain employs TRBV6-1 and TRBJ2-5, with D unresolved. The CDR3 runs to 13 residues. Trimming cost V 4 bases and J 5 bases, with 11 bases left between them. CDR1 and CDR2 from the germline V gene are MNHNS and SASEGT. CDR3 sequence: CASSGLSGETQYF. In DNA form, the CDR3 reads TGTGCCAGCAGTGGACTCTCTGGGGAGACCCAGTACTTC.

The V gene is TRBV23-1, the J gene TRBJ2-7; D is perhaps TRBD2 (6 bases). TRBV23-1 is an ORF for which the function is uncertain. Trimming removed 6 bases from V and 4 bases from J, with 19 bases in between. This CDR3 spans 15 amino acids. The CDR3 sequence is CASSPSGGNGYEQYF. CDR3 in DNA: TGCGCCAGCAGCCCATCAGGAGGGAACGGGTACGAGCAGTACTTC.